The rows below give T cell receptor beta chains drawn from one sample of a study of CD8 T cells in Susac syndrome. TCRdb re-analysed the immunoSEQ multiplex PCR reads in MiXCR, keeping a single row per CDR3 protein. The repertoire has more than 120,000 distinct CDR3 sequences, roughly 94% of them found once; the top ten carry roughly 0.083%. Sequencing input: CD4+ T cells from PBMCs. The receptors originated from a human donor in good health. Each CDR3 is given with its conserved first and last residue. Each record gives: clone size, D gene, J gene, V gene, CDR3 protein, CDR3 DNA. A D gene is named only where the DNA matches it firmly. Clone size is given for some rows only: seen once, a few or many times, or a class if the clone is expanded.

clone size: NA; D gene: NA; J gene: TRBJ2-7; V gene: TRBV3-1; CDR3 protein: CASSGTSYEQYF; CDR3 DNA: TGTGCCAGCAGCGGGACATCCTACGAGCAGTACTTC
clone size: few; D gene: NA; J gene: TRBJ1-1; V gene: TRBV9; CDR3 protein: CASSPRDGYTEAFF; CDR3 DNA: TGTGCCAGCAGCCCCCGGGACGGGTACACTGAAGCTTTCTTT
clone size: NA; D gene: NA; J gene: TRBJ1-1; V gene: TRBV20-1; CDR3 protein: CSAGLGGGRDTEAFF; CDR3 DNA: TGCAGTGCTGGCCTCGGAGGAGGAAGGGACACTGAAGCTTTCTTT
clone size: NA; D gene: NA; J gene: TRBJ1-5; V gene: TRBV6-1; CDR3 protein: CASSTGRVFQPQHF; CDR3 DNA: TGTGCCAGCAGTACCGGACGGGTCTTTCAGCCCCAGCATTTT
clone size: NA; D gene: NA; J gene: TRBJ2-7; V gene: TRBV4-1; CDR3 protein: CASSQDRWGVYEQYF; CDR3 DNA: TGCGCCAGCAGCCAAGATCGATGGGGGGTTTACGAGCAGTACTTC
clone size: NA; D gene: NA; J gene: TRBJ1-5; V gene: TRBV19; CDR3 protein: CASSTPPGNQPQHF; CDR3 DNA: TGTGCCAGTAGTACCCCACCAGGCAATCAGCCCCAGCATTTT
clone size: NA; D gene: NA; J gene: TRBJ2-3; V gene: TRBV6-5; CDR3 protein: CASSYRVSTDTQYF; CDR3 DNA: TGTGCCAGCAGTTACAGGGTTTCCACAGATACGCAGTATTTT
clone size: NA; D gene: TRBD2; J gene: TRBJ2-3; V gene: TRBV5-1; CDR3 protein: CASSLLTSGSPHTQYF; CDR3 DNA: TGCGCCAGCAGCCTCCTGACTAGCGGGAGCCCTCATACGCAGTATTTT
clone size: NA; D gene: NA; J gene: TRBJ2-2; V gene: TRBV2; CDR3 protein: CASRAGGQNTGELFF; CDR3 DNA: TGTGCCAGCAGGGCAGGGGGGCAGAACACCGGGGAGCTGTTTTTT
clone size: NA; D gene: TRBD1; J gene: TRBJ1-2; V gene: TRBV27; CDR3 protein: CASSRTGQGNYGYTF; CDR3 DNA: TGTGCCAGCAGTCGGACGGGACAGGGAAACTATGGCTACACCTTC
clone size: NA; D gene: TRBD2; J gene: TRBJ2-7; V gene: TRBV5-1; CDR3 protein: CASSSNRLAGRAYEQYF; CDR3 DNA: TGCGCCAGCAGCTCAAATCGACTAGCGGGAAGGGCCTACGAGCAGTACTTC
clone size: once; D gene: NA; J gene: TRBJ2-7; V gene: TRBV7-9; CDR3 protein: CASSLKGWESTSMGF; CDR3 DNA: TGTGCCAGCAGCTTAAAGGGTTGGGAGTCTACGAGCATGGGCTTC
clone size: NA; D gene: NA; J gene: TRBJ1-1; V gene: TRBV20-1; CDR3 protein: CSARQPEAFF; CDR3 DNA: TGCAGTGCTAGACAGCCTGAAGCTTTCTTT
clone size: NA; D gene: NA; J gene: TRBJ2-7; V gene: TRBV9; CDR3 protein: CASSESGGEIYEQYF; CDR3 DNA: TGTGCCAGCAGCGAGAGCGGTGGGGAGATATACGAGCAGTACTTC
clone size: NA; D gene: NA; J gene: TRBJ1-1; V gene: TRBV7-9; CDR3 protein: CASSFEDGEAFF; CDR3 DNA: TGTGCCAGCAGCTTTGAGGACGGAGAAGCTTTCTTT
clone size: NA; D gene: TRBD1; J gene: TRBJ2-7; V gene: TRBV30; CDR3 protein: CAWSGQGQQYF; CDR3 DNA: TGTGCCTGGAGTGGACAGGGACAGCAGTACTTC
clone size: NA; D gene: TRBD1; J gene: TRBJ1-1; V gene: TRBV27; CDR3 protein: CASSLRPGGPPEAFF; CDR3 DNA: TGTGCCAGCAGTTTAAGGCCAGGGGGTCCCCCTGAAGCTTTCTTT
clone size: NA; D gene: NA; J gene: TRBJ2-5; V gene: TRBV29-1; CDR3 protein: CSVDRVAQETQYF; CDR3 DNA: TGCAGCGTTGACAGGGTTGCGCAAGAGACCCAGTACTTC
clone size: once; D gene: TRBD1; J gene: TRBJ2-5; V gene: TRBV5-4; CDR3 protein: CASSLMGQGAGETQYF; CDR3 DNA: TGTGCCAGCAGCTTGATGGGACAGGGGGCAGGAGAGACCCAGTACTTC
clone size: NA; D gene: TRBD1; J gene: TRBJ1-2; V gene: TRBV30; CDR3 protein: CAWSGQGANYGYTF; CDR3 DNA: TGTGCCTGGAGTGGACAGGGGGCGAACTATGGCTACACCTTC
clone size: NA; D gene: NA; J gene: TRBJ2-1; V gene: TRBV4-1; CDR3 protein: CASSPIQLDIGDEQFF; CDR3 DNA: TGCGCCAGCAGCCCGATTCAACTAGATATTGGGGATGAGCAGTTCTTC
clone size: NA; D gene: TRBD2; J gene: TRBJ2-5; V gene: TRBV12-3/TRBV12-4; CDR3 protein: CASSTRGTSGSGAQYF; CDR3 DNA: TGTGCCAGCAGTACCCGAGGGACTAGCGGTTCCGGGGCCCAGTACTTC
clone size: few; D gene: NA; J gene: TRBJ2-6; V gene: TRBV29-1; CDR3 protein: CSVEGSGANVLTF; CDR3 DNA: TGCAGCGTTGAGGGCTCTGGGGCCAACGTCCTGACTTTC
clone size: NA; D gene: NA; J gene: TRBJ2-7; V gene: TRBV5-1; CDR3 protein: CASSSGVGTYEQYF; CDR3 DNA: TGCGCCAGCAGCTCCGGGGTAGGGACCTACGAGCAGTACTTC
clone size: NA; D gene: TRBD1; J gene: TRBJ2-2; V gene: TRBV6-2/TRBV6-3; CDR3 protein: CASTLPTGAGELFF; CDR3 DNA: TGTGCCAGCACCCTCCCTACAGGGGCCGGGGAGCTGTTTTTT
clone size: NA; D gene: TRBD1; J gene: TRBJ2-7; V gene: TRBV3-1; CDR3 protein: CASSQGPGTGHEQYF; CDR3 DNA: TGTGCCAGCAGCCAGGGACCCGGGACAGGGCACGAGCAGTACTTC
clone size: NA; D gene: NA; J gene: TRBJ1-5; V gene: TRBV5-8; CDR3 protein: CASSLLSGQPQHF; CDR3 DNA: TGTGCCAGCAGCTTACTCAGCGGGCAGCCCCAGCATTTT
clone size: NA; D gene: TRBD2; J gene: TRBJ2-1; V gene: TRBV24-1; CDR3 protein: CATSDFGSGSRFNEQFF; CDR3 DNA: TGTGCCACCAGTGATTTTGGTAGCGGGAGCCGCTTCAATGAGCAGTTCTTC
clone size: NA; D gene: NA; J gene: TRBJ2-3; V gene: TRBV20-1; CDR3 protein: CSASGAAGDTQYF; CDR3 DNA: TGCAGTGCTAGTGGGGCAGCTGGGGATACGCAGTATTTT
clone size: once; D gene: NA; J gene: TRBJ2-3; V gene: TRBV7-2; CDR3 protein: CASSSRGSSDTQYF; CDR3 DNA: TGTGCCAGCAGCTCTCGGGGTAGCTCGGATACGCAGTATTTT
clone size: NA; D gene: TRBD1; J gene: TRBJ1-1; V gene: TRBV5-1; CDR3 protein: CASSLGTGRTKYTEAFF; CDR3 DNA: TGCGCCAGCAGCTTGGGGACAGGTCGAACAAAATACACTGAAGCTTTCTTT
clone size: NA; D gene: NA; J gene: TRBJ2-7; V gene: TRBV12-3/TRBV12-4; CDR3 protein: CASNSFAGKTGKQYF; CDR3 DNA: TGTGCCAGCAATTCCTTTGCGGGAAAGACTGGTAAACAGTACTTC
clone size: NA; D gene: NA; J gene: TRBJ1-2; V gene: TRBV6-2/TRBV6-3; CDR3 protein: CASSRAGYGYTF; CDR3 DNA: TGTGCCAGCAGTCGAGCGGGGTATGGCTACACCTTC
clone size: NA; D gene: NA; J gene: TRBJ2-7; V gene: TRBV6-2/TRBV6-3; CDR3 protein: CASTSGDEQYF; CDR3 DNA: TGTGCCAGCACCTCAGGGGACGAGCAGTACTTC
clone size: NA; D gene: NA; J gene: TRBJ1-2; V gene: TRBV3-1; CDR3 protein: CASSRLAGGSGYTF; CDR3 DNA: TGTGCCAGCAGCCGGCTAGCGGGAGGGAGTGGCTACACCTTC
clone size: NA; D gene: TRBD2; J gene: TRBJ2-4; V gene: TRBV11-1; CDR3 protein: CASSLVGFRREGPAKNIQYF; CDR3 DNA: TGTGCCAGCAGCTTAGTGGGGTTTCGGCGGGAGGGTCCTGCCAAAAACATTCAGTACTTC
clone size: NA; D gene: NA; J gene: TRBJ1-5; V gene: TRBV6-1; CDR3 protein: CASNNYGANQPQHF; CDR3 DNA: TGTGCCAGCAACAATTACGGGGCAAATCAGCCCCAGCATTTT
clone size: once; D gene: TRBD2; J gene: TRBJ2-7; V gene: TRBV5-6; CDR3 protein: CASSPGLWTYEQYF; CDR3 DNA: TGTGCCAGCAGCCCGGGACTATGGACCTACGAGCAGTACTTC
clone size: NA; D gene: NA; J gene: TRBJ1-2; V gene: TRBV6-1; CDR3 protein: CASSRQAYGYTF; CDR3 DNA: TGTGCCAGCAGTCGACAGGCCTATGGCTACACCTTC
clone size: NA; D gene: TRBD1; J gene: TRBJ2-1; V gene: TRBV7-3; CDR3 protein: CASSSDRAFSNEQFF; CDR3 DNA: TGTGCCAGCAGCTCTGACAGGGCGTTCAGCAATGAGCAGTTCTTC
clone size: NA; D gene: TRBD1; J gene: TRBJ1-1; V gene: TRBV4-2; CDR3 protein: CASSPRTGGNSMNTEAFF; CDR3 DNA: TGTGCCAGCAGCCCACGGACAGGGGGAAACTCTATGAACACTGAAGCTTTCTTT
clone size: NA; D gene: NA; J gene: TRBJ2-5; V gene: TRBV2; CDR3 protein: CASSDAGVGETQYF; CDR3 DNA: TGTGCCAGCAGTGACGCTGGAGTAGGGGAGACCCAGTACTTC
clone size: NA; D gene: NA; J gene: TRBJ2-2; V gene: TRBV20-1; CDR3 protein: CSARISNTGELFF; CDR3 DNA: TGCAGTGCTAGAATCTCGAACACCGGGGAGCTGTTTTTT
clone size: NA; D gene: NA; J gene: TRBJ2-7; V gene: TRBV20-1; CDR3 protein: CSGLRGEVYEQYF; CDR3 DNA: TGCAGTGGCCTCAGGGGAGAGGTCTACGAGCAGTACTTC
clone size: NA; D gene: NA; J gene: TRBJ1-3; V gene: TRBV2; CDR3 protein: CASSESRVGNTIYF; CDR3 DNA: TGTGCCAGCAGTGAGAGCAGGGTCGGAAACACCATATATTTT
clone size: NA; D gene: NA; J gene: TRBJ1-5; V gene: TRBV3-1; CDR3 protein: CASSQGAIQPQHF; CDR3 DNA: TGTGCCAGCAGCCAGGGGGCAATTCAGCCCCAGCATTTT
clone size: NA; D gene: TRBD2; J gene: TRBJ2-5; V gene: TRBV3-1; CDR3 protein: CASSQDLAGGPIGETQYF; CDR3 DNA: TGTGCCAGCAGCCAAGATCTAGCGGGAGGGCCGATCGGAGAGACCCAGTACTTC
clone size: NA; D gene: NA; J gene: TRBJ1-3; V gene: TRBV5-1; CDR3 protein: CASSLGQSGSGNTIYF; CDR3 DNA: TGCGCCAGCAGCTTGGGACAGTCGGGCTCTGGAAACACCATATATTTT
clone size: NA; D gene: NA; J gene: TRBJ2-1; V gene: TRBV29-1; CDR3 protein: CSVEARNEQFF; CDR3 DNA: TGCAGCGTTGAAGCACGCAATGAGCAGTTCTTC
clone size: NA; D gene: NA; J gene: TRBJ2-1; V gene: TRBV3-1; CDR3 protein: CASSQGGGGRKFF; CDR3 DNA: TGTGCCAGCAGCCAAGGAGGGGGAGGCCGGAAGTTCTTC
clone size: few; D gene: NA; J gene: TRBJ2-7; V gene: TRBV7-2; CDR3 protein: CASSRPGQPYEQYF; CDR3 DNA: TGTGCCAGCAGTCGGCCGGGACAACCCTACGAGCAGTACTTC
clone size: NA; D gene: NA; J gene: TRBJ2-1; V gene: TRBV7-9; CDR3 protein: CASTQWQGQNEQFF; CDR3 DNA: TGTGCCAGCACCCAGTGGCAGGGGCAGAATGAGCAGTTCTTC
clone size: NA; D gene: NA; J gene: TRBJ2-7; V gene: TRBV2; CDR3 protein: CASSVTVISYEQYF; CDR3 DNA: TGTGCCAGCAGTGTTACAGTGATCTCCTACGAGCAGTACTTC
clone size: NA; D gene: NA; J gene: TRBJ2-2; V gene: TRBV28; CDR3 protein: CASSLRQGMNTGELFF; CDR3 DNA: TGTGCCAGCAGTTTAAGGCAGGGCATGAACACCGGGGAGCTGTTTTTT
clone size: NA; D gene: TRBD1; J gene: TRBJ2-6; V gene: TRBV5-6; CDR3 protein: CASSRLFQGATGANVLTF; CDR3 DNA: TGTGCCAGCAGCCGCTTGTTCCAGGGGGCTACTGGGGCCAACGTCCTGACTTTC
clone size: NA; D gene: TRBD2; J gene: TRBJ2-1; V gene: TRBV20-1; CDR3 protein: CSAEGGLAGNEQFF; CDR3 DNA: TGCAGTGCCGAGGGGGGACTAGCGGGGAATGAGCAGTTCTTC
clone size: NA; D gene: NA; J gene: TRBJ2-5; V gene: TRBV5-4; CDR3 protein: CASSLGVRARGQETQYF; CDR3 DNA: TGTGCCAGCAGCTTGGGCGTGCGTGCCAGAGGACAAGAGACCCAGTACTTC
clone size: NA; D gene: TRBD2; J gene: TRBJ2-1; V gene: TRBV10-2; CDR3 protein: CASSSSGSGNEQFF; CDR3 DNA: TGCGCCAGCAGCTCTAGCGGGAGTGGAAATGAGCAGTTCTTC
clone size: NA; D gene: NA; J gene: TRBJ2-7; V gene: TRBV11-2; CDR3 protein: CASSLVVYEQYF; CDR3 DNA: TGTGCCAGCAGCTTAGTCGTCTACGAGCAGTACTTC